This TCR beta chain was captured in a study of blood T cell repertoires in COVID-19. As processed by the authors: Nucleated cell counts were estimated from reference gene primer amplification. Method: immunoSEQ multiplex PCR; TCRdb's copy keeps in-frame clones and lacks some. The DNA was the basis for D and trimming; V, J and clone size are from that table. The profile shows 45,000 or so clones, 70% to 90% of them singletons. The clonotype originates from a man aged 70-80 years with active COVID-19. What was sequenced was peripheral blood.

CDR3: CASSFGTGATNEKLFF. The CDR3 region has the DNA TGTGCCAGCAGCTTCGGAACAGGGGCAACTAATGAAAAACTGTTTTTT. The chain links TRBV7-9 to TRBJ1-4, with 7 bases lining up with TRBD1. Germline lookup yields CDR1 SEHNR and CDR2 FQNEAQ (reference sequence). This CDR3 has 16 amino acids. Trimming removed 3 bases from V and 0 bases from J; junction bases left unmatched: 4.